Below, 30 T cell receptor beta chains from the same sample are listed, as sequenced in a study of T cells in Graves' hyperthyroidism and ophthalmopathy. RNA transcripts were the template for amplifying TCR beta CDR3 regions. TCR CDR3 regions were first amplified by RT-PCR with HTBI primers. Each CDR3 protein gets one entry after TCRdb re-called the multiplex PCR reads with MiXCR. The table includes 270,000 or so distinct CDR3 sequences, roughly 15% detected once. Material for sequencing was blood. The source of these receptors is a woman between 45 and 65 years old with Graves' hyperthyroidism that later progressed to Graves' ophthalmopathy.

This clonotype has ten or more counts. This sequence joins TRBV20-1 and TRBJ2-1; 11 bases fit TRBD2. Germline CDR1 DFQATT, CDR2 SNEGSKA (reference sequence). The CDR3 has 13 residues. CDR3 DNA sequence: TGCAGGACCGGGACTAGCGGATGGAATGAGCAGTTCTTC. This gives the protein CRTGTSGWNEQFF.

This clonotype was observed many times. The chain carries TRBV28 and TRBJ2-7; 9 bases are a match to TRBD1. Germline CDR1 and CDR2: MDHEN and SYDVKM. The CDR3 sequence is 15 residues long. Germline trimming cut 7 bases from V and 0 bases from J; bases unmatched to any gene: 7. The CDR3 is CASTGTGTSSYEQYF. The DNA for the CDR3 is TGTGCCAGCACCGGGACAGGGACCAGCTCCTACGAGCAGTACTTC.

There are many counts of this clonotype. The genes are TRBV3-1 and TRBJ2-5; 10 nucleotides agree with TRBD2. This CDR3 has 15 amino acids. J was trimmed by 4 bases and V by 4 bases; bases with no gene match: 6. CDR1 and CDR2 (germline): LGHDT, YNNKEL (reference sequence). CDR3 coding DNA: TGTGCCAGCAGCCGGTCTAGCGGGAGCGGAGAGACCCAGTACTTC. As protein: CASSRSSGSGETQYF.

CDR3: CSAYKTTGVRDQPQHF. The CDR3 bases are TGCAGTGCTTACAAGACGACAGGGGTGAGGGATCAGCCCCAGCATTTT. V gene TRBV20-1 combines with J gene TRBJ1-5; the match to TRBD1 covers 8 bases. Germline trimming cut 5 bases from V and 5 bases from J; bases unmatched to any gene: 14. The CDR3 spans 16 residues. Germline values: CDR1 DFQATT, CDR2 SNEGSKA (reference sequence).

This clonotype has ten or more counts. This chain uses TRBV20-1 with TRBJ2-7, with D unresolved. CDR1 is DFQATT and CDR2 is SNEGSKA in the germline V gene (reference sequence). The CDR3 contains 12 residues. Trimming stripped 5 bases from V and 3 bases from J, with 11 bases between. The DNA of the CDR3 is TGCAGTGCTCGCCTTAGAGACTACGAGCAGTACTTC. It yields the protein CSARLRDYEQYF.

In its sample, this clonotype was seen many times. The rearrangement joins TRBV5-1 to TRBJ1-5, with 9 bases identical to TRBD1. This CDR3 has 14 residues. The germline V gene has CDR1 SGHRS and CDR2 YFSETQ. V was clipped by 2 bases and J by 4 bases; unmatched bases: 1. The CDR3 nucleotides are TGCGCCAGCAGCTTAGGGACAGGGAATCAGCCCCAGCATTTT. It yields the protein CASSLGTGNQPQHF.

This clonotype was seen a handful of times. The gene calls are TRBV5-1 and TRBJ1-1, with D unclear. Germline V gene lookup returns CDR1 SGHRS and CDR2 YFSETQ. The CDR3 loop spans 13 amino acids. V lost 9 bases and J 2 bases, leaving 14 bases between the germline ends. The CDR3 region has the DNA TGCGCCACCCGGGATTCCGAAAACACTGAAGCTTTCTTT. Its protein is CATRDSENTEAFF.

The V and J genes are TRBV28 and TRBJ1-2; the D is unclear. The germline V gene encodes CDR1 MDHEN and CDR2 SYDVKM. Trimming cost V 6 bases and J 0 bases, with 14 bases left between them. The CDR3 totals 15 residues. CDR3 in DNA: TGTGCCAGCAGAACAACGGACCCAGCTAACTATGGCTACACCTTC. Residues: CASRTTDPANYGYTF.

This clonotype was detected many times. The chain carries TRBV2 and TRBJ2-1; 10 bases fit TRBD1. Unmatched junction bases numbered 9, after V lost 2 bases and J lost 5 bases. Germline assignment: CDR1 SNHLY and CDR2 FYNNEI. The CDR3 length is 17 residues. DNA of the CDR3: TGTGCCAGCAGTGAAAGGGACAGGGGAGTTGCACACAATGAGCAGTTCTTC. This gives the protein CASSERDRGVAHNEQFF.

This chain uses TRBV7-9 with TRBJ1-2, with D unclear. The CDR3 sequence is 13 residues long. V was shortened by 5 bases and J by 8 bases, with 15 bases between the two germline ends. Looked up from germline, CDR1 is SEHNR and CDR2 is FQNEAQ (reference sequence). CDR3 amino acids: CASSLPYTGGYTF. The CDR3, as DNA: TGTGCCAGCAGCCTCCCCTACACCGGGGGCTACACCTTC. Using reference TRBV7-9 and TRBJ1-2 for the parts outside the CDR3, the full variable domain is DTGVSQNPRHKITKRGQNVTFRCDPISEHNRLYWYRQTLGQGPEFLTYFQNEAQLEKSRLLSDRFSAERPKGSFSTLEIQRTEQGDSAMYLCASSLPYTGGYTFGSGTRLTVV.

The CDR3 DNA is TGTGCCAGCAGCCTGGCCCCCAATGAGCAGTTCTTC. This sequence encodes CASSLAPNEQFF. The genes are TRBV7-9 and TRBJ2-1; D is uncertain. The germline V gene has CDR1 SEHNR and CDR2 FQNEAQ (reference sequence). The V end was cut by 5 bases, the J end by 6 bases, with 8 bases between. This CDR3 is 12 amino acids long.

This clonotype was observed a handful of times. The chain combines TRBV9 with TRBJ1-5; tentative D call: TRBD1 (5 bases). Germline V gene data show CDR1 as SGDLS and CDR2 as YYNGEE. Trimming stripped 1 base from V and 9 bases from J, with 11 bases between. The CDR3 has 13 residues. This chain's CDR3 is CASSVWGGGPQHF. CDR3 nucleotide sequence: TGTGCCAGCAGCGTATGGGGGGGGGGGCCCCAGCATTTT.

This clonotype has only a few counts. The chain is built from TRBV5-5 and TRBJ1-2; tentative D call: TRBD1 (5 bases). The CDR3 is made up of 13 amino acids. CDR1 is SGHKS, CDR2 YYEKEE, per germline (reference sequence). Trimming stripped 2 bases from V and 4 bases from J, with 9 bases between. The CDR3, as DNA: TGTGCCAGCAGCTTAGGACAAAGCTATGGCTACACCTTC. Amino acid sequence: CASSLGQSYGYTF.

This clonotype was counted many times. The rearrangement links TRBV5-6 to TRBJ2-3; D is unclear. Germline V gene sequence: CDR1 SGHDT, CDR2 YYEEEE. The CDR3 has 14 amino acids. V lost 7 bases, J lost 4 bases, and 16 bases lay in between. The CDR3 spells CASGQPPEADTQYF. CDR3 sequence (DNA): TGTGCCAGCGGCCAACCCCCGGAAGCAGATACGCAGTATTTT. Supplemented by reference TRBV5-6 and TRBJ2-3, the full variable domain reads DAGVTQSPTHLIKTRGQQVTLRCSPKSGHDTVSWYQQALGQGPQFIFQYYEEEERQRGNFPDRFSGHQFPNYSSELNVNALLLGDSALYLCASGQPPEADTQYFGPGTRLTVL.

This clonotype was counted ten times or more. DNA for the CDR3: TGTGCCAGCAGCAGGGGACTAGCGGTCACAGATACGCAGTATTTT. It codes for CASSRGLAVTDTQYF. The chain combines TRBV6-1 with TRBJ2-3, with 11 bases aligning to TRBD2. The V gene's germline CDR1 is MNHNS and CDR2 SASEGT. J lost 2 bases, V lost 6 bases, and 4 bases had no gene match. This CDR3 has 15 amino acids.

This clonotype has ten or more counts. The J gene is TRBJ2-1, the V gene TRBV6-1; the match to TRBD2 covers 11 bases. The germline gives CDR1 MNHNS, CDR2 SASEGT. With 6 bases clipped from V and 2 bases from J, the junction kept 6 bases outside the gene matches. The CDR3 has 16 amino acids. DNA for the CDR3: TGTGCCAGCAGAGGACTAGCGGGTTCCACCTACAATGAGCAGTTCTTC. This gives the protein CASRGLAGSTYNEQFF.

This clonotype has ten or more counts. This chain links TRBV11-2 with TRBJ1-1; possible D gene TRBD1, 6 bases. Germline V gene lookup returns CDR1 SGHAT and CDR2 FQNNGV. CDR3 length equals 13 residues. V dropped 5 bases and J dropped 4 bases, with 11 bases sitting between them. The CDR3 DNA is TGTGCCAGCAGCCAGGGGAGAAGCACTGAAGCTTTCTTT. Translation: CASSQGRSTEAFF.

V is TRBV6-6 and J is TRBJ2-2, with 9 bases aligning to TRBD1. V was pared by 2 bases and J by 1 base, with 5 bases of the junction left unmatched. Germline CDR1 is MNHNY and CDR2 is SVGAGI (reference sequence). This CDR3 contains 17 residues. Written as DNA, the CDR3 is TGTGCCAGCAGTTACCCGAGGGGACAGGGGAACACCGGGGAGCTGTTTTTT. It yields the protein CASSYPRGQGNTGELFF.

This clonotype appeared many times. The CDR3 spells CASSPSSGYNEQFF. CDR3 bases: TGTGCCAGCAGCCCCTCTAGCGGGTACAATGAGCAGTTCTTC. The chain joins TRBV11-3 to TRBJ2-1, with 8 bases matching TRBD2. V lost 5 bases to trimming and J lost 4 bases; unmatched junction nucleotides: 4. CDR1 and CDR2 from the germline V gene are SGHNT and YENEEA. The CDR3 extends over 14 amino acids.

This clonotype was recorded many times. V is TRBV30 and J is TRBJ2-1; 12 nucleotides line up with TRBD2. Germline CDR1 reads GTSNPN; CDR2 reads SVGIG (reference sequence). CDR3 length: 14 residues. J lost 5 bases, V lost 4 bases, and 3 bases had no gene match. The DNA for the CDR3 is TGTGCCTGGACGACTAGCGGGAGAGACAATGAGCAGTTCTTC. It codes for CAWTTSGRDNEQFF.

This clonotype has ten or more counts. The CDR3 here is CASSPATGGKRYEQYF. The CDR3 DNA follows: TGTGCCAGCAGCCCCGCGACAGGGGGAAAACGGTACGAGCAGTACTTC. The rearrangement uses TRBV11-2 and TRBJ2-7; 9 bases align to TRBD1. The CDR3 contains 16 residues. Germline-derived CDR1 and CDR2 are SGHAT and FQNNGV. The V and J ends lost 5 bases and 4 bases, in that order; junction bases with no gene match: 12.

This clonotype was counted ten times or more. The CDR3 DNA reads as TGTGCCAGCAGCCTTCGGGACTATTCACCCCTCCACTTT. Translating it yields CASSLRDYSPLHF. J is TRBJ1-6 and V is TRBV3-1, with D possibly being TRBD1 (5 bases). CDR3 length: 13 residues. Trimming pared 4 bases from V and 8 bases from J, leaving 9 bases between. The germline CDR1 and CDR2 sequences are LGHDT and YNNKEL (reference sequence).

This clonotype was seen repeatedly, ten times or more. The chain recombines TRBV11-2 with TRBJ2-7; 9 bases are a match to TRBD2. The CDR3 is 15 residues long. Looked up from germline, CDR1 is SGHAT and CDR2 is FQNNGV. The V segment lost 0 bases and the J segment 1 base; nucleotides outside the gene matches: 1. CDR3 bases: TGTGCCAGCAGCTTAGATCTAGCGGGGTCCTACGAGCAGTACTTC. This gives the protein CASSLDLAGSYEQYF.

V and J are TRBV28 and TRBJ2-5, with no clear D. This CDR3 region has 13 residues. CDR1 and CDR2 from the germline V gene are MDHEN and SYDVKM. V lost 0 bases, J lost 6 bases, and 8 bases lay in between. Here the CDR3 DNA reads TGTGCCAGCAGTTTATGGGTCTTGAAGACCCAGTACTTC. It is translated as CASSLWVLKTQYF.

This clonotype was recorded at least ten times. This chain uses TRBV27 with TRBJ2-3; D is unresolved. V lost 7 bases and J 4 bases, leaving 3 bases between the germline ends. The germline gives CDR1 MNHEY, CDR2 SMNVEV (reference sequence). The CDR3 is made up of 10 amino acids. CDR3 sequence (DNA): TGTGCCAGCACCTCAGATACGCAGTATTTT. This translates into CASTSDTQYF.

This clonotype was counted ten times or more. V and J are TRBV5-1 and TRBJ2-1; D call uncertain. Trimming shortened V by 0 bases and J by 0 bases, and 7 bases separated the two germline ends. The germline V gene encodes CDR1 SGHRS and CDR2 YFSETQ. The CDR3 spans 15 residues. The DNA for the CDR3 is TGCGCCAGCAGCTTGGTGCAAAGCTCCTACAATGAGCAGTTCTTC. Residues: CASSLVQSSYNEQFF.

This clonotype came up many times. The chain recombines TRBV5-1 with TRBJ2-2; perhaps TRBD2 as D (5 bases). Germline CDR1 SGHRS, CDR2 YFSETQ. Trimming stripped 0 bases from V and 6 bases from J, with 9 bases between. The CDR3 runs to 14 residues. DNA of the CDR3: TGCGCCAGCAGCTTGGGATCCGGGGCCGGGGAGCTGTTTTTT. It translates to CASSLGSGAGELFF.

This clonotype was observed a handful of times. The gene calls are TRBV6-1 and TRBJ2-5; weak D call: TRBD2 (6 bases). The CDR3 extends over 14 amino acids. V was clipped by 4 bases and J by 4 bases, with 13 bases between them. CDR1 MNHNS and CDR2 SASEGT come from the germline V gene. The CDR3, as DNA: TGTGCCAGCAGTGTGGAGGGGAGAGGAGAGACCCAGTACTTC. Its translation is CASSVEGRGETQYF.

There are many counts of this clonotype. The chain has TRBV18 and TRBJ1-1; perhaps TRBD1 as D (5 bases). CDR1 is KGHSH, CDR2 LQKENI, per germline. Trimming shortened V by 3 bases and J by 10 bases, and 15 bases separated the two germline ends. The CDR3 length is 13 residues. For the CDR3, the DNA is TGTGCCAGCTCACCCCAACCGTGGGGGGGAGCTTTCTTT. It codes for CASSPQPWGGAFF.

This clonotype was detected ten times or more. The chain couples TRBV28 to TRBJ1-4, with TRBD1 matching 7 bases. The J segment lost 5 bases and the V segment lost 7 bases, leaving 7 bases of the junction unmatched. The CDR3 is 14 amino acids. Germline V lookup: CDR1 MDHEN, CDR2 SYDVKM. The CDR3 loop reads CASTLAGGNEKLFF. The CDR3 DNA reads TGTGCCAGCACGTTGGCAGGGGGGAATGAAAAACTGTTTTTT.